This entry is about one T cell receptor beta chain. This entry is derived from a study of blood T cell repertoires in COVID-19. Cohorts were determined from participant-reported clinical history. Libraries were prepared by immunoSEQ multiplex PCR; TCRdb keeps only in-frame clonotypes and omits some of them. This sample carries 110,000 to 150,000 clones, roughly 90% of them seen once, and the ten largest clones take approximately 4.5%. This CDR3 is built from 17 residues. CDR1 and CDR2 (germline): LGHDT, YNNKEL (reference sequence). Germline trimming cut 2 bases from V and 4 bases from J; bases unmatched to any gene: 10.

The sequence came from a man aged 45-65 years who had recovered from COVID-19. Sequenced: PBMCs or T cells enriched from blood (not recorded which). This chain links TRBV3-1 (or the pseudogene TRBV3-2) with TRBJ2-3, with 9 bases aligning to TRBD2. The CDR3 is CASSQQLVAGGPDTQYF. The CDR3 DNA reads TGTGCCAGCAGCCAACAGCTGGTGGCGGGAGGGCCAGATACGCAGTATTTT.